One sample yielded the 3 T cell receptor beta chains listed below, sequenced in a study of blood T cell repertoires in COVID-19. Data came from immunoSEQ multiplex PCR; TCRdb stores just in-frame clones and leaves some out. Counted here are about 310,000 clones, over 75% occurring once; the ten biggest clones make up 7.8%. Material: peripheral blood. These receptors all stem from a woman aged 50 to 60 who had recovered from COVID-19.

There are a few counts of this clone. V and J are TRBV6-6 and TRBJ1-5, with D unresolved. Per germline, CDR1 MNHNY and CDR2 SVGAGI (reference sequence). V was trimmed by 2 bases and J by 2 bases, leaving 7 bases between them. The CDR3 is 14 residues long. CDR3 sequence (DNA): TGTGCCAGCAGTTACATGGAGGGCAATCAGCCCCAGCATTTT. Protein sequence: CASSYMEGNQPQHF.

The V and J genes are TRBV5-1 and TRBJ1-1, with 7 bases that match TRBD1. The CDR3 runs 15 residues. V shed 7 bases, J shed 4 bases, and the junction held 13 bases outside the gene matches. Germline assignment: CDR1 SGHRS and CDR2 YFSETQ. CDR3 residues: CASGSMTGKGTEAFF. The DNA of the CDR3 is TGCGCCAGCGGGTCAATGACAGGGAAGGGCACTGAAGCTTTCTTT.

The gene calls are TRBV6-5 and TRBJ1-2; D is perhaps TRBD1 (5 bases). From germline, CDR1 is MNHEY and CDR2 SVGAGI. This CDR3 is built from 15 residues. V was clipped by 6 bases and J by 9 bases, with 23 bases between them. The CDR3, as DNA: TGTGCCAGCAGCTCCTTTAGCAGGGCCGATGGTAGCTACACCTTC. The encoded protein is CASSSFSRADGSYTF.